Described below is a single TCR beta chain sequence and its context. Its specificity is not known. The data stem from a study of blood T cell dynamics during melanoma immunotherapy. Study information: Standard first-line treatment here was pembrolizumab or nivolumab plus ipilimumab in metastatic melanoma.

Clones were read by immunoSEQ multiplex PCR, and TCRdb kept only the in-frame ones, dropping some. The table includes roughly 5,900 clones, around 82% detected once. Findings and limits, study-wide: Clones driving repertoire changes may be melanoma-specific or general immune activation.

Time point noted: week 3, after first cycle of checkpoint inhibitor. Germline CDR1 reads SGHRS; CDR2 reads YFSETQ. V was pared by 0 bases and J by 4 bases, with 10 bases between. The CDR3 consists of 14 residues. This TCR came from a human donor with melanoma. V and J are TRBV5-1 and TRBJ1-1; D remains unclear. Sample: blood, taken from a patient treated with checkpoint blockade. The CDR3, as DNA: TGCGCCAGCAGCTTGGCCCAGCTAGGCACTGAAGCTTTCTTT. Translating it yields CASSLAQLGTEAFF.